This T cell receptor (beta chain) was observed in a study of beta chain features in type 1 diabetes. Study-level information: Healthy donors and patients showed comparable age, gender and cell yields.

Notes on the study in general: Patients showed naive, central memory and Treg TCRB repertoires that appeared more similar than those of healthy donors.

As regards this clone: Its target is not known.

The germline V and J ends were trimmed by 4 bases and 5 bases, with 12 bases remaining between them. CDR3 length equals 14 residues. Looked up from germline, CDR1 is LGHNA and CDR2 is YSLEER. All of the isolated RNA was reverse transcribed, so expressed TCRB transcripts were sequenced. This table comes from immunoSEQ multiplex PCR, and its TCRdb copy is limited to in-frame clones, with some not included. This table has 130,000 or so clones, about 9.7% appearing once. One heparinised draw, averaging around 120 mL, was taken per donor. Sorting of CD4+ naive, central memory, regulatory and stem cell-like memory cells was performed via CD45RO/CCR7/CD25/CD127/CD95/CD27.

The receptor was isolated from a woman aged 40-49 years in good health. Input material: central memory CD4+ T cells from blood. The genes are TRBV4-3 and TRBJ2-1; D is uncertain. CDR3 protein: CASSPIEPNNEQFF. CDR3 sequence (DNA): TGCGCCAGCAGCCCCATTGAGCCCAACAATGAGCAGTTCTTC.